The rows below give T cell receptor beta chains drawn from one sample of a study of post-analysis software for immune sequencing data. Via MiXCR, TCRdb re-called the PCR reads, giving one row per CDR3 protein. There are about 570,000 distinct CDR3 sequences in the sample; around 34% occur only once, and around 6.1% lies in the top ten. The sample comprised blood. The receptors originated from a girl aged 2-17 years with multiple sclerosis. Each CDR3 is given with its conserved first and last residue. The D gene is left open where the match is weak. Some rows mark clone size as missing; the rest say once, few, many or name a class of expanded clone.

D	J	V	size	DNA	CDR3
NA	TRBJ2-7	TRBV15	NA	TGTGCCACCAGCAGTAGACCGGGCACTTACGAGCAGTACTTC	CATSSRPGTYEQYF
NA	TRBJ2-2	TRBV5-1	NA	TGCGCCAGCCAGCTCGACTCCCAGGGGCCCGGGGAGCTGTTTTTT	CASQLDSQGPGELFF
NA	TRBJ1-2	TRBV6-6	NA	TGTGCCAGCAGTCGTCCCCGGGACTCCGGTCCGGATGGCTACACCTTC	CASSRPRDSGPDGYTF
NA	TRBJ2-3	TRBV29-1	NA	TGCGGCGTGGCGGGAAGCCCGAGTAGCGGTCCCACAGATACGCAGTATTTT	CGVAGSPSSGPTDTQYF
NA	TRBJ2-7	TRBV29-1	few	TGCAGCGCCTCGGACAGCTCCTACGAGCAGTACTTC	CSASDSSYEQYF
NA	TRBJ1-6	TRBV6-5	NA	TGTGCCAGCAGTGCAAGGGGGGATTATTCACCCCTCCACTTT	CASSARGDYSPLHF
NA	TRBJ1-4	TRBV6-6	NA	TGTGCCAGCAGTTACCAAGGGAGCAATGAAAAACTGTTTTTT	CASSYQGSNEKLFF
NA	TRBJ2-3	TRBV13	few	TGTGCCAGCAGCTTCAGGGTTCCAGATACGCAGTATTTT	CASSFRVPDTQYF
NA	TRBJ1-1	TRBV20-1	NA	TGCAGTGCTAGAGATTCCCTCACTGAAGCTTTCTTT	CSARDSLTEAFF
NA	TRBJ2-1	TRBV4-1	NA	TGCGCCAGCAGCCAAGATCTTCCGGGGATACGCTCCTACAATGAGCAGTTCTTC	CASSQDLPGIRSYNEQFF
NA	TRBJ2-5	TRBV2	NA	TGTGCCAGCAGTGGGCGGGGCCACCAAGAGACCCAGTACTTC	CASSGRGHQETQYF
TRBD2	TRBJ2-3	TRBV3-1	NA	TGTGCCAGCAGCCAAGATCAACGGGGGGACACAGATACGCAGTATTTT	CASSQDQRGDTDTQYF
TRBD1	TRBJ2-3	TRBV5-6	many	TGTGCCAGCAGCTTGATCGGGACAGGGTTCACAGATACGCAGTATTTT	CASSLIGTGFTDTQYF
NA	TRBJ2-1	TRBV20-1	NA	TGCAGTGCTAGTAGGGCAGAATACAATGAGCAGTTCTTC	CSASRAEYNEQFF
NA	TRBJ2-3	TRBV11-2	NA	TGTGCCAGCAGCTTCTCAGGGCCTAGCACAGATACGCAGTATTTT	CASSFSGPSTDTQYF
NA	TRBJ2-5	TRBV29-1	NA	TGCAGCGTTGTGGAGGGGGCGGAGACCCAGTACTTC	CSVVEGAETQYF
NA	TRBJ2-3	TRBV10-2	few	TGCGCCAGCAGTGAGTCCGGGACTGACTATACGCAGTATTTT	CASSESGTDYTQYF
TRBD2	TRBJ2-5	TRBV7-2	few	TGTGCCAGCAGCTTAAGGCTACTAGCGGGGGAAGAGACCCAGTACTTC	CASSLRLLAGEETQYF
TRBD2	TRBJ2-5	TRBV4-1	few	TGCGCCAGCAGCCCCGGGGGGTTATTAGGGGAGACCCAGTACTTC	CASSPGGLLGETQYF
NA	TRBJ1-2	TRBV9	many	TGTGCCAGCAGCCCGGCTCCAGACTATGGCTACACCTTC	CASSPAPDYGYTF
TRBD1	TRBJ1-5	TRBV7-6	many	TGTGCCAGCAGCTTAGGGGACAGTTATAGCAATCAGCCCCAGCATTTT	CASSLGDSYSNQPQHF
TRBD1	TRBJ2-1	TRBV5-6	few	TGTGCCAGCAGCTTGAGGCTGGACAGGGGGCCCCACAATGAGCAGTTCTTC	CASSLRLDRGPHNEQFF
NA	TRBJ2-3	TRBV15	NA	TGTGCCACCAGCAGAGGGAGCACAGATACGCAGTATTTT	CATSRGSTDTQYF
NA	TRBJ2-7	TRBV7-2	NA	TGTGCCAGCAGCTTCTTATACAATGAGCAGTACTTC	CASSFLYNEQYF
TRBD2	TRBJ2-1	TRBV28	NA	TGTGCCAGCAGTCGCTTCCCTAGCGGGGGGAACAATGAGCAGTTCTTC	CASSRFPSGGNNEQFF
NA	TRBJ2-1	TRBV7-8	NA	TGTGCCAGCAGCTTAAGGTCCGCAGCAAACAATGAGCAGTTCTTC	CASSLRSAANNEQFF
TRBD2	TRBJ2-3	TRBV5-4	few	TGTGCCAGCAGCTACCGACTAGCGGGGGGAATCACAGATACGCAGTATTTT	CASSYRLAGGITDTQYF
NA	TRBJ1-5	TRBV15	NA	TGTGCCACCAGCAGAGAGGAAAGTTTTGGCAATCAGCCCCAGCATTTT	CATSREESFGNQPQHF
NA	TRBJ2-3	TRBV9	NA	TGTGCCAGCAGCGTAGATGGGGATTCGCAGTATTTT	CASSVDGDSQYF
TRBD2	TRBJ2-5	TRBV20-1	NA	TGCAGTGCGTGGACTAGTTCGGAGACCCAGTACTTC	CSAWTSSETQYF
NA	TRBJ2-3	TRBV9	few	TGTGCCAGCAGCAGCAGATTAGTCCAGTCTAGCACAGATACGCAGTATTTT	CASSSRLVQSSTDTQYF
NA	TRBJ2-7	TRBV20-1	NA	TGCAGTGCCCCCAAGCTGGACGAGCAGTACTTC	CSAPKLDEQYF
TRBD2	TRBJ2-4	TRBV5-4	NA	TGTGCCAGCAGCACACAACGGACTAGCGGGTCAAAGGAGCAGTACTTC	CASSTQRTSGSKEQYF
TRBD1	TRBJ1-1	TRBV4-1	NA	TGCGCCAGCAGCCAAGGGACAGGGGGCTACACTGAAGCTTTCTTT	CASSQGTGGYTEAFF
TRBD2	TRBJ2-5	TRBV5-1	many	TGCGCCAGCAGCCCAAGACTAGCGGGGGGCCAAGAGACCCAGTACTTC	CASSPRLAGGQETQYF
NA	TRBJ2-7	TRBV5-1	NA	TGCGCCAGCAGCTGGGCGGCAGGTAGCCACGAGCAGTACTTC	CASSWAAGSHEQYF